This T cell receptor beta chain was found in a study of identical twins. TCRdb reprocessed the 5' RACE reads via MiXCR and lists one record per CDR3 protein. This table holds some 500,000 distinct CDR3 sequences, roughly a fifth found once. Germline V gives CDR1 SGHDT, CDR2 YYEEEE. This CDR3 has 13 amino acids. Trimming pared 3 bases from V and 11 bases from J, leaving 17 bases between. A further study also used this sample, focusing on T cells expressing NK-cell markers.

Sequenced material: CD4+ T cells sorted from blood. The receptor was isolated from a woman aged 18-35 years in good health. The rearrangement links TRBV5-6 to TRBJ1-1, with D unclear. The CDR3 bases are TGTGCCAGCAGCTCCACTCTCCCCGCCACGGCTTTCTTT. Its protein product is CASSSTLPATAFF.